The T cell receptor beta chain described here comes from a study of blood T cell repertoires in COVID-19. The wider study: The cDNA or gDNA used as material had been derived from T cells, B-cell-depleted T cells, or PBMCs.

Profiled with immunoSEQ multiplex PCR; TCRdb holds only in-frame clones, not every one. The sample has approximately 54,000 clones; 90% are singletons. The CDR3 length is 11 residues. Trimming shortened V by 5 bases and J by 11 bases, and 12 bases separated the two germline ends. The chain carries TRBV12-3 or TRBV12-4 and TRBJ1-1; D is uncertain. The sequence derives from a man aged 45-65 years with acute or convalescent COVID-19. Specimen: peripheral blood. The CDR3 region is CASSAGSSAFF. CDR3 coding DNA: TGTGCCAGCAGTGCGGGTAGTAGCGCTTTCTTT.